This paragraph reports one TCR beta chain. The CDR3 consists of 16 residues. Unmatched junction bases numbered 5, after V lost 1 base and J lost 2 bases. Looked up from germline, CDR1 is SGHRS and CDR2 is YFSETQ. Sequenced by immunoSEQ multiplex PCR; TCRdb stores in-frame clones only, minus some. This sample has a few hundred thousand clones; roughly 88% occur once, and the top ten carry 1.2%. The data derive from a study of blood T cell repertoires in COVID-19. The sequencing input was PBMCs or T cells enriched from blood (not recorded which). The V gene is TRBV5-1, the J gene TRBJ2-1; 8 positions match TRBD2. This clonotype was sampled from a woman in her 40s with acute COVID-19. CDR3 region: CASSLSTTSAYNEQFF. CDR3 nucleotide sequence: TGCGCCAGCAGCTTGAGTACGACTAGCGCCTACAATGAGCAGTTCTTC.